This is a list of T cell receptor beta chains from one sample in a study of regulatory T cells in long-lasting Graves disease. TCRdb called the multiplex PCR reads again in MiXCR, with one record for every CDR3 protein. Of about 660,000 distinct CDR3 sequences listed, 30% are singletons. This specimen was peripheral blood mononuclear cells (PBMCs), taken when the disease was refractory, from a patient treated with antithyroid drugs. These receptors were taken from a female donor with Graves disease. Each CDR3 is given without its conserved first and last residue. The order of the fields is V gene, CDR3 protein.

V gene: TRBV5-1
CDR3 protein: ASSLGTRSGELF

V gene: TRBV28
CDR3 protein: ATKNTEAF

V gene: TRBV28
CDR3 protein: ASSPYSEVNIQY

V gene: TRBV6-1
CDR3 protein: ASARDGTNTEAF

V gene: TRBV28
CDR3 protein: ASSRTGFNSPLH

V gene: TRBV7-8
CDR3 protein: ASSPNRGSMNTEAF

V gene: TRBV10-2
CDR3 protein: ASSAPTGNSYEQY

V gene: TRBV2
CDR3 protein: ASRRSRIGFNEQY

V gene: TRBV5-8
CDR3 protein: ASSWTGAYIQPQH

V gene: TRBV6-1
CDR3 protein: SGAGVDGELF

V gene: TRBV2
CDR3 protein: ASRTGGATEAF

V gene: TRBV3-1
CDR3 protein: ASSQGSYEQY

V gene: TRBV3-1
CDR3 protein: ASSQDPRSSYEQY

V gene: TRBV28
CDR3 protein: ASSLEGAGEKLF

V gene: TRBV6-2/TRBV6-3
CDR3 protein: ASSEVLGGQY

V gene: TRBV28
CDR3 protein: ASSFAPGKVGGYT

V gene: TRBV19
CDR3 protein: ASSIWPRTGHQPQH

V gene: TRBV20-1
CDR3 protein: TGMAYNEQF

V gene: TRBV30
CDR3 protein: AWTGTGGGYT

V gene: TRBV2
CDR3 protein: ARNKRETQY

V gene: TRBV29-1
CDR3 protein: SVMTGVYEQY

V gene: TRBV13
CDR3 protein: ASSVPGENSPLH

V gene: TRBV12-3/TRBV12-4
CDR3 protein: ASSLKVGQPQH

V gene: TRBV5-1
CDR3 protein: ASSATGHSSNEQY

V gene: TRBV20-1
CDR3 protein: SALNHLRSGYEQY

V gene: TRBV29-1
CDR3 protein: SVSSRGSDTEAF

V gene: TRBV7-2
CDR3 protein: ASSSSWVSNQPQH

V gene: TRBV29-1
CDR3 protein: SAIIGRAYGYT

V gene: TRBV10-1
CDR3 protein: ASSERGQGPTEAF

V gene: TRBV11-2
CDR3 protein: ASSLVSGGTETQY

V gene: TRBV20-1
CDR3 protein: SVRSGTAEVYGYT

V gene: TRBV2
CDR3 protein: ASGQKDTQY

V gene: TRBV20-1
CDR3 protein: SARVSRDFTEAF

V gene: TRBV3-1
CDR3 protein: ASSPRLGQGNSPLH

V gene: TRBV5-1
CDR3 protein: ASRKLAALAGGPTDTQY

V gene: TRBV30
CDR3 protein: AFRTGIYGYT

V gene: TRBV7-2
CDR3 protein: ASSLIMAGDTGELF

V gene: TRBV28
CDR3 protein: ASSTSGATNGKLF

V gene: TRBV14
CDR3 protein: ASSQDPASFHEQY

V gene: TRBV5-5
CDR3 protein: ASSWTGPDTEAF

V gene: TRBV3-1
CDR3 protein: ASSASGTGSSSGYT

V gene: TRBV10-3
CDR3 protein: AIKPGQGGDQPQH

V gene: TRBV12-3/TRBV12-4
CDR3 protein: ASSRAGTYEQY

V gene: TRBV20-1
CDR3 protein: SARDESNQPQH

V gene: TRBV7-3
CDR3 protein: ASSSEVATEQF

V gene: TRBV6-1
CDR3 protein: ASRTLEVYEQY